A single sample is the source of the 7 T cell receptor beta chains below, sequenced in a study of tumor-infiltrating lymphocytes in primary liver carcinoma. Using a constant-region primer together with ProtoScript II reverse transcriptase, TCR beta cDNA was made from about 490 ng of total RNA. Investigators got TCR beta libraries out of three nested multiplex PCR rounds, done with slightly modified ARM-PCR. Each of the first two PCR rounds ran roughly 9 cycles with TRBV1-TRBV30 forward and C-beta reverse primers. Each CDR3 protein is one row after TCRdb ran MiXCR on the multiplex PCR reads. This sample has roughly 330,000 distinct CDR3 sequences, with less than 70% found just once. Unsorted whole blood served as the source of blood RNA, and germline DNA was extracted as well. Sequencing was performed on peripheral blood. These receptors were taken from a man aged 40-50 years with primary liver carcinoma and hepatitis B virus infection.

This clonotype was seen ten or more times. The chain links TRBV4-1 to TRBJ2-7, with TRBD2 identical over 7 bases. J gave up 0 bases and V 4 bases, and 6 bases lay outside the gene matches. The CDR3 sequence is 15 residues long. CDR1 is MGHRA and CDR2 is YSYEKL in the germline V gene. This CDR3 reads CASSRGGGLSYEQYF. CDR3 DNA sequence: TGCGCCAGCAGCCGGGGGGGAGGGCTCTCCTACGAGCAGTACTTC.

This clonotype was observed many times. The genes are TRBV4-3 and TRBJ2-1; TRBD2 matches 8 bases. CDR1 is LGHNA and CDR2 is YSLEER in the germline V gene. CDR3 length: 15 amino acids. V lost 4 bases, J lost 3 bases, and 5 bases stayed unmatched. Written as DNA, the CDR3 is TGCGCCAGCAGCCCTCGGGGGGGTTTCTACAATGAGCAGTTCTTC. This encodes CASSPRGGFYNEQFF.

The chain uses TRBV6-6 and TRBJ2-3, with a tentative D call TRBD2 (5 bases). The CDR3 has 16 residues. Germline V lookup: CDR1 MNHNY, CDR2 SVGAGI (reference sequence). Trimming cost V 6 bases and J 5 bases, with 21 bases left between them. The CDR3, as DNA: TGTGCCAGCAGCCCCTACGGTGGGAGTCACAAAGATACGCAGTATTTT. Translating it yields CASSPYGGSHKDTQYF.

Regarding this clonotype: At one end, the junction sequence differs from germline, possibly due to a read error. V usage is TRBV5-4 and J usage is TRBJ2-5; 9 positions agree with TRBD2. CDR1 is SGHNT, CDR2 YYREEE, per germline (reference sequence). This CDR3 has 15 residues. The CDR3 DNA reads TGTGCCAGCAGCTTAGCGCTAGCGGGACCTGAGACACAGTACTTC. The encoded protein is CASSLALAGPETQYF.

In the case of this clonotype: A much larger clone lies a single base off, so this may be a read error. The chain links TRBV6-5 to TRBJ2-3, with D possibly TRBD2 on 8 matching bases. CDR1 is MNHEY and CDR2 is SVGAGI in the germline V gene. The CDR3 length is 14 residues. CDR3 sequence: CASSNRGGTDTRYF. The CDR3 DNA is TGTGCCAGCAGCAATCGGGGGGGGACAGATACGCGGTATTTT.

Comment on this clonotype: A much larger clone sits a single nucleotide away, making a read error possible. The chain is built from TRBV29-1 and TRBJ1-6, with D perhaps matching TRBD1 (6 bases). Germline loops: CDR1 SQVTM, CDR2 ANQGSEA. Trimming cost V 7 bases and J 8 bases, with 15 bases left between them. The CDR3 contains 13 residues. DNA for the CDR3: TGCAGCGCATCGTACAGGGATGATTCACCCCTCCACTTT. Encoded protein: CSASYRDDSPLHF.

This clonotype was observed many times. The chain carries TRBV11-2 and TRBJ2-5, with TRBD1 as a possible D gene (6 bases). This CDR3 region has 14 residues. Germline V gene sequence: CDR1 SGHAT, CDR2 FQNNGV. With 1 base removed from V and 5 bases from J, the gap between germline ends came to 11 bases. This CDR3 reads CASSLGQVPETQYF. The CDR3 nucleotides are TGTGCCAGCAGCTTAGGACAGGTCCCCGAGACCCAGTACTTC.